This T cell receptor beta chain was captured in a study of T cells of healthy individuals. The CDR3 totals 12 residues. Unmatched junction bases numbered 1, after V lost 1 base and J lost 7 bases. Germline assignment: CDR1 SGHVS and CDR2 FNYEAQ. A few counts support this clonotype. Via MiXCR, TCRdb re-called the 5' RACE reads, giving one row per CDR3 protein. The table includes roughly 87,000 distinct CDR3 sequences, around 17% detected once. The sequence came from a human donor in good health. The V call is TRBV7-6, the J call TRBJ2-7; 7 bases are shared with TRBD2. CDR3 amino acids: CASSLGEGEQYF. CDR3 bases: TGTGCCAGCAGCTTAGGGGAGGGAGAGCAGTACTTC.